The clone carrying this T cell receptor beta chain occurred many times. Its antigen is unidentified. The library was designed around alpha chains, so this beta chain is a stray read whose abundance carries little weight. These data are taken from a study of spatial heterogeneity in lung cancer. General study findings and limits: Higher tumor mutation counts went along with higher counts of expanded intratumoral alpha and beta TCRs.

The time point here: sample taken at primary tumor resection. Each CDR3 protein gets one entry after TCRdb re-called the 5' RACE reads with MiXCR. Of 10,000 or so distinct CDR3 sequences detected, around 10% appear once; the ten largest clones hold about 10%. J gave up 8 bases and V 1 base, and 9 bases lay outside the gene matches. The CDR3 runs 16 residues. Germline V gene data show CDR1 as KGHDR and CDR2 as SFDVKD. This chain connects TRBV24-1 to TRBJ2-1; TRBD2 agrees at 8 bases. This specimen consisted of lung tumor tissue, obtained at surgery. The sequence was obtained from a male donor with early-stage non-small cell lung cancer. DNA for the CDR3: TGTGCCACCAGTGATTTTGAGGGAGCGGGAGTTGATGAGCAGTTCTTC. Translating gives CATSDFEGAGVDEQFF.